This T cell receptor beta chain was captured in a study of blood T cell repertoires in COVID-19. Here immunoSEQ multiplex PCR was the method, and the copy in TCRdb shows in-frame clones only, minus some. The sample includes approximately 270,000 clones, approximately 90% of them seen just once. Germline CDR1 and CDR2: SGHRS and YFSETQ. Trimming pared 4 bases from V and 6 bases from J, leaving 13 bases between. The CDR3 loop spans 14 amino acids. Those who participated ranged in age from roughly 18 to 90 years and resided in about 24 US areas. Cohorts were based on clinical histories the participants reported.

Source material: PBMCs or T cells enriched from blood (not recorded which). This TCR derives from a man in his forties who had been exposed to COVID-19. The chain is built from TRBV5-1 and TRBJ1-4, with D possibly matching TRBD1 (6 bases). CDR3 sequence: CASSTGGADEKLFF. In DNA form, the CDR3 reads TGCGCCAGCAGCACGGGGGGCGCGGATGAAAAACTGTTTTTT.